The 11 T cell receptor beta chains below come from one sample, sequenced in a study of post-analysis software for immune sequencing data. Presence of unique molecular identifiers characterized the TCR beta cDNA libraries. Each CDR3 protein gets one entry after TCRdb re-called the PCR reads with MiXCR. This table holds 750,000 to 900,000 distinct CDR3 sequences, around 42% found once. Overall study findings and caveats: There were a few TRBV segments more frequent in patients than controls, and TRBV5-6, TRBV5-1 and TRBV20-1 were among them.

No cognate antigen is known for these TCRs. The material sequenced was blood. The receptors were gathered from a girl aged 10 to 17 with multiple sclerosis.

This clonotype was observed a few times. V and J are TRBV20-1 and TRBJ1-2; D is unresolved. The CDR3 runs to 15 residues. V was cut by 3 bases and J by 0 bases, with 14 bases left in between. The germline V gene encodes CDR1 DFQATT and CDR2 SNEGSKA (reference sequence). CDR3 in amino acids: CSASAPPTTNYGYTF. CDR3 in DNA: TGCAGTGCTAGTGCCCCCCCGACCACTAACTATGGCTACACCTTC.

CDR3 nucleotide sequence: TGTGCCAGCAGCTTATTAGGGCGAAGGACCACAGATACGCAGTATTTT. Protein: CASSLLGRRTTDTQYF. The rearrangement joins TRBV7-2 to TRBJ2-3; D unclear. The germline gives CDR1 SGHTA, CDR2 FQGNSA. The CDR3 runs to 16 residues. Deletions cut 2 bases from V and 2 bases from J, with 14 bases between.

The chain carries TRBV7-9 and TRBJ1-1; 7 bases match TRBD1. This CDR3 contains 12 residues. CDR1 is SEHNR, CDR2 FQNEAQ, per germline (reference sequence). V was pared by 8 bases and J by 5 bases, with 5 bases of the junction left unmatched. Here the CDR3 reads CASVQGGTEAFF. The CDR3 DNA reads TGTGCCAGCGTGCAGGGGGGGACTGAAGCTTTCTTT.

The rearrangement uses TRBV9 and TRBJ2-7; weak D call: TRBD2 (6 bases). Germline V gene sequence: CDR1 SGDLS, CDR2 YYNGEE. The CDR3 consists of 15 residues. Trimming pared 0 bases from V and 4 bases from J, leaving 14 bases between. The CDR3 coding sequence is TGTGCCAGCAGCGTAGGTGTGGGGGAGGAGTACGAGCAGTACTTC. Protein sequence: CASSVGVGEEYEQYF. The full variable domain, rest sourced from reference TRBV9 and TRBJ2-7, is DSGVTQTPKHLITATGQRVTLRCSPRSGDLSVYWYQQSLDQGLQFLIQYYNGEERAKGNILERFSAQQFPDLHSELNLSSLELGDSALYFCASSVGVGEEYEQYFGPGTRLTVT.

This clonotype was seen only a few times. The chain employs TRBV6-1 and TRBJ2-2, with D unclear. The germline gives CDR1 MNHNS, CDR2 SASEGT. V shed 2 bases and J shed 6 bases, with 7 bases lying between them. The CDR3 spans 13 residues. The DNA for the CDR3 is TGTGCCAGCAGTGAAACTAAGGCCGGGGAGCTGTTTTTT. It yields the protein CASSETKAGELFF.

The rearrangement joins TRBV5-6 to TRBJ1-4; D unclear. This CDR3 is 13 amino acids long. Trimming shortened V by 5 bases and J by 5 bases, and 10 bases separated the two germline ends. CDR1 and CDR2 (germline): SGHDT, YYEEEE. The CDR3 bases are TGTGCCAGCAGTATTACGAGCAATGAAAAACTGTTTTTT. Translated, it gives CASSITSNEKLFF.

The V and J genes are TRBV19 and TRBJ2-4; 10 nucleotides agree with TRBD2. The DNA end favors TRBJ2-7, so the J call may be wrong. CDR3 length equals 15 residues. CDR1 is LNHDA and CDR2 is SQIVND in the germline V gene (reference sequence). The CDR3 reads CASSMASGSWYEQYF. The CDR3 coding sequence is TGTGCCAGTAGTATGGCTAGCGGGAGTTGGTACGAGCAGTACTTC.

This clonotype was seen more than once but under ten times. V and J are TRBV10-3 and TRBJ1-1; weak D call: TRBD1 (6 bases). Trimming took off 8 bases at V and 6 bases at J, with 10 bases between the two ends. This CDR3 region has 11 residues. The germline V gene encodes CDR1 ENHRY and CDR2 SYGVKD. CDR3 amino acids: CAIVGGSEAFF. DNA for the CDR3: TGTGCCATCGTGGGGGGCTCTGAAGCTTTCTTT.

V gene TRBV27 combines with J gene TRBJ2-1, with 7 bases fitting TRBD1. The V segment lost 7 bases and the J segment 5 bases; nucleotides outside the gene matches: 2. CDR1 is MNHEY and CDR2 is SMNVEV in the germline V gene (reference sequence). The CDR3 is 12 residues long. CDR3 bases: TGTGCCAGCACCACAGGGGACAATGAGCAGTTCTTC. Translating it yields CASTTGDNEQFF.

This clonotype has a single count. J is TRBJ2-1 and V is TRBV7-8; D might be TRBD2 (5 bases). Germline V lookup: CDR1 SGHVS, CDR2 FQNEAQ. The CDR3 sequence is 16 residues long. Trimming left V 4 bases short and J 0 bases short, with 13 bases between. The CDR3: CASSSPGSVSYNEQFF. The CDR3 nucleotides are TGTGCCAGCAGCTCCCCGGGGTCCGTCTCCTACAATGAGCAGTTCTTC. Full variable domain (remainder filled in from reference TRBV7-8 and TRBJ2-1): GAGVSQSPRYKVAKRGQDVALRCDPISGHVSLFWYQQALGQGPEFLTYFQNEAQLDKSGLPSDRFFAERPEGSVSTLKIQRTQQEDSAVYLCASSSPGSVSYNEQFFGPGTRLTVL.

The rearrangement joins TRBV4-3 to TRBJ1-1; D call uncertain. CDR1 and CDR2 from the germline V gene are LGHNA and YSLEER. The CDR3 consists of 14 residues. Trimming stripped 0 bases from V and 8 bases from J, with 13 bases between. The CDR3 is CASSQDHGRGEAFF. As DNA, the CDR3 is TGCGCCAGCAGCCAAGATCATGGGAGAGGGGAAGCTTTCTTT.